This TCR beta chain came from a study of blood T cell repertoires in COVID-19. The germline V gene has CDR1 MNHEY and CDR2 SMNVEV (reference sequence). The CDR3 runs to 15 residues. V was shortened by 6 bases and J by 4 bases, with 18 bases between the two germline ends. Generated by immunoSEQ multiplex PCR, the TCRdb table keeps only in-frame clones and is missing some. The sample holds approximately 200,000 clones, about 90% seen once. The sequencing sample was made of peripheral blood. This sequence originates from a man between 40 and 49 years old with active or convalescent COVID-19. The genes are TRBV27 and TRBJ1-2; TRBD1 might be the D (5 bases). The CDR3 here is CASREWGLGGYGYTF. The CDR3 nucleotides are TGTGCCAGCAGAGAATGGGGCCTGGGGGGCTATGGCTACACCTTC.